The 16 T cell receptor beta chains in this list originate from one sample, sequenced in a study of beta chain features in type 1 diabetes. Study-wide results and caveats: The study found moderately but significantly shorter TCRB CDR3s in all four CD4+ subsets of Type 1 diabetes patients.

TCRB transcripts that were expressed got sequenced, as all of the isolated RNA had been reverse transcribed. Measured with immunoSEQ multiplex PCR; TCRdb has only the in-frame clones, and not every one. The data hold 300,000 to 350,000 clones, with less than 15% observed a single time. Antigens of these TCRs are unknown. Sequenced input: naive CD4+ T cells from blood. Receptor source: a woman between 18 and 29 years old with type 1 diabetes.

This clone was seen a handful of times. The chain recombines TRBV28 with TRBJ1-6; 9 bases agree with TRBD1. V lost 6 bases to trimming and J lost 9 bases; unmatched junction nucleotides: 6. Per germline, CDR1 MDHEN and CDR2 SYDVKM. The CDR3 runs 14 residues. The CDR3 spells CASRTGQGFSPLHF. CDR3 nucleotide sequence: TGTGCCAGCAGGACGGGACAGGGCTTTTCACCCCTCCACTTT.

The gene calls are TRBV11-2 and TRBJ1-1; D is unclear. V lost 5 bases, J lost 0 bases, and 10 bases lay in between. The CDR3 loop spans 14 amino acids. Germline V gene data show CDR1 as SGHAT and CDR2 as FQNNGV. CDR3 loop: CASSPRQMNTEAFF. CDR3 in DNA: TGTGCCAGCAGCCCACGTCAGATGAACACTGAAGCTTTCTTT.

The chain employs TRBV7-9 and TRBJ1-5; TRBD1 agrees at 7 bases. The V gene's germline CDR1 is SEHNR and CDR2 FQNEAQ (reference sequence). The CDR3 covers 14 residues. V lost 2 bases to trimming and J lost 4 bases; unmatched junction nucleotides: 2. The CDR3 spells CASSLQGVNQPQHF. The DNA of the CDR3 is TGTGCCAGCAGCTTACAGGGGGTAAATCAGCCCCAGCATTTT.

This clone has a handful of counts. This chain connects TRBV7-2 to TRBJ2-3; D is possibly TRBD2 (6 bases). Trimming removed 5 bases from V and 5 bases from J, with 14 bases in between. Germline CDR1 is SGHTA and CDR2 is FQGNSA. This CDR3 region has 14 residues. This CDR3 reads CASSRREFEDTQYF. The CDR3 DNA follows: TGTGCCAGCAGCCGCCGGGAGTTTGAAGATACGCAGTATTTT.

V and J are TRBV11-2 and TRBJ1-1; D not resolved. Between the trimmed V and J ends, which lost 4 bases and 7 bases, there was a span of 16 bases. The CDR3 covers 14 residues. Looked up from germline, CDR1 is SGHAT and CDR2 is FQNNGV. CDR3 sequence: CASSSPRETLEAFF. CDR3 nucleotide sequence: TGTGCCAGCAGCTCTCCCCGGGAGACCCTTGAAGCTTTCTTT.

The gene calls are TRBV7-2 and TRBJ2-7; a possible D gene is TRBD1 (5 bases). This CDR3 contains 14 residues. Trimming took off 1 base at V and 2 bases at J, with 9 bases between the two ends. CDR1 is SGHTA and CDR2 is FQGNSA in the germline V gene. In DNA, the CDR3 is TGTGCCAGCAGCTTAGGAAGGGGCGCCTACGAGCAGTACGTC. Translation gives CASSLGRGAYEQYV.

This clone was seen a handful of times. The chain uses TRBV5-1 and TRBJ2-1, with TRBD1 as a possible D gene (6 bases). CDR1 is SGHRS and CDR2 is YFSETQ in the germline V gene. V lost 0 bases and J 0 bases, leaving 13 bases between the germline ends. The CDR3 is 17 residues long. The CDR3: CASSLADRTYSYNEQFF. The CDR3 region has the DNA TGCGCCAGCAGCTTGGCCGACAGGACCTACTCCTACAATGAGCAGTTCTTC. The full variable domain, its missing parts supplied by reference TRBV5-1 and TRBJ2-1, is KAGVTQTPRYLIKTRGQQVTLSCSPISGHRSVSWYQQTPGQGLQFLFEYFSETQRNKGNFPGRFSGRQFSNSRSEMNVSTLELGDSALYLCASSLADRTYSYNEQFFGPGTRLTVL.

The chain couples TRBV29-1 to TRBJ1-1; D is unresolved. The CDR3 covers 12 residues. The germline gives CDR1 SQVTM, CDR2 ANQGSEA. Trimming shortened V by 4 bases and J by 1 base, and 7 bases separated the two germline ends. CDR3 sequence: CSVGLQNTEAFF. For the CDR3, the DNA is TGCAGCGTTGGACTCCAGAACACTGAAGCTTTCTTT.

The V gene is TRBV30, the J gene TRBJ1-1; 10 bases match TRBD1. Trimming at V came to 0 bases and at J to 5 bases, leaving 9 bases not matched to a gene. Germline V CDR1 and CDR2: GTSNPN, SVGIG (reference sequence). The CDR3 consists of 16 residues. The CDR3 bases are TGTGCCTGGAGTGTGGGGACAGGGGTATTGGTGACTGAAGCTTTCTTT. Its translation: CAWSVGTGVLVTEAFF.

This clone has a handful of counts. This rearrangement joins TRBV4-1 to TRBJ2-2, with TRBD2 identical over 11 bases. V shed 1 base, J shed 5 bases, and the junction held 9 bases outside the gene matches. Germline lookup yields CDR1 MGHRA and CDR2 YSYEKL. CDR3 length equals 18 residues. The CDR3 DNA reads as TGCGCCAGCAGCCAAGTACTAGCGGGAGCTTTGGGAACCGGGGAGCTGTTTTTT. It encodes CASSQVLAGALGTGELFF.

This clone was observed a single time. The chain uses TRBV5-1 and TRBJ1-5; D gene uncertain. Germline V gene data show CDR1 as SGHRS and CDR2 as YFSETQ. V shed 0 bases and J shed 0 bases, with 10 bases lying between them. This CDR3 has 16 residues. CDR3 protein: CASSLGEYGSNQPQHF. CDR3 in DNA: TGCGCCAGCAGCTTGGGCGAATATGGTAGCAATCAGCCCCAGCATTTT.

CDR3: CASSLVGSGSTEAFF. CDR3 sequence (DNA): TGCGCCAGCAGCTTGGTCGGGTCGGGGAGCACTGAAGCTTTCTTT. This chain joins TRBV5-1 and TRBJ1-1; no reliable D call. This CDR3 is 15 amino acids long. Germline loops: CDR1 SGHRS, CDR2 YFSETQ. V shed 0 bases and J shed 4 bases, with 13 bases lying between them.

There are a few counts of this clone. The J gene is TRBJ2-5, the V gene TRBV18, with a possible D match to TRBD1 (5 bases). This CDR3 has 15 amino acids. The ends were cut back, 4 bases at V and 0 bases at J, with 12 bases in the middle. The V gene's germline CDR1 is KGHSH and CDR2 LQKENI. The CDR3, as DNA: TGTGCCAGCTCACTAAGGGCAGGGAACCAAGAGACCCAGTACTTC. This encodes CASSLRAGNQETQYF.

The V and J genes are TRBV19 and TRBJ2-3; D unresolved. The CDR3 spans 13 residues. V was trimmed by 6 bases and J by 5 bases, leaving 12 bases between them. Germline V gives CDR1 LNHDA, CDR2 SQIVND (reference sequence). The CDR3 region has the DNA TGTGCCAGTAGCTCCCGACATCAAGATACGCAGTATTTT. Translated: CASSSRHQDTQYF.

In this sample, this clone turned up a few times. The sample contains more than one DNA sequence encoding this CDR3. This chain connects TRBV27 to TRBJ2-1; TRBD2 matches at 10 bases. Germline assignment: CDR1 MNHEY and CDR2 SMNVEV (reference sequence). V lost 6 bases and J lost 4; bases outside the gene matches: 3. This CDR3 is 14 amino acids long. Written as DNA, the CDR3 is TGTGCCAGCAGCGGACTAGCGGTGTACAATGAGCAGTTCTTC. Amino acids: CASSGLAVYNEQFF.

This clone was seen only a few times. The rearrangement links TRBV7-9 to TRBJ2-1, with D maybe TRBD2 (5 bases). Trimming left V 5 bases short and J 5 bases short, with 19 bases between. The CDR3 totals 16 residues. CDR1 is SEHNR and CDR2 is FQNEAQ in the germline V gene (reference sequence). CDR3 sequence (DNA): TGTGCCAGCAGCCGAGGATTAGCGCGACCAAACAATGAGCAGTTCTTC. Translating gives CASSRGLARPNNEQFF.